A single T cell receptor (beta chain) is shown here with its context. This specimen comes from a study of T cells after yellow fever vaccination. In TCRdb, the 5' RACE reads were re-called with MiXCR into one record per CDR3 protein. The table records 240,000 or so distinct CDR3 sequences, 6.9% of them present only once. The sequencing here drew on CD4+ T cells sorted from PBMCs, taken 15 days after the yellow fever booster vaccination. The TCR originated in a man aged 30-40 years who received the YFV17D yellow fever vaccine.

The CDR3 protein is CASSLGGTAEAFF. CDR3 in DNA: TGTGCCAGCAGCTTAGGGGGGACAGCTGAAGCTTTCTTT. The chain has TRBV7-2 and TRBJ1-1, with TRBD1 matching over 7 bases. This CDR3 contains 13 residues. Losses at the gene ends were 1 base for V and 6 bases for J; bases not matched to a gene: 2. The V gene's germline CDR1 is SGHTA and CDR2 FQGNSA.